This T cell receptor beta chain was found in a study of blood T cell repertoires in COVID-19. Germline V gives CDR1 LNHDA, CDR2 SQIVND (reference sequence). The V gene end was trimmed by 6 bases and the J gene end by 7 bases; junction bases not matched to a gene: 9. This CDR3 contains 14 residues. Produced via immunoSEQ multiplex PCR; TCRdb's table is partial and in-frame only. Seen here are more than 95,000 clones, over 75% observed once, and the top ten hold about 6.2%. The receptor was derived from an elderly man with active or convalescent COVID-19. Sequencing input: peripheral blood. The J gene is TRBJ1-2, the V gene TRBV19, with 9 positions matching TRBD1. This CDR3 is CASSLQGASSGYTF. DNA for the CDR3: TGTGCCAGTAGCTTACAGGGGGCGTCGTCTGGCTACACCTTC.